The 32 T cell receptor beta chains below come from one sample, sequenced in a study of T cells after yellow fever vaccination. TCRdb re-called the 5' RACE reads with MiXCR, one entry per CDR3 protein. This table holds 300,000 to 350,000 distinct CDR3 sequences, roughly 8% found once. The sample in question was PBMCs, obtained 35 to 50 days after the first yellow fever vaccination. Receptor source: a man younger than 35 who received the YFV17D yellow fever vaccine.

This clonotype has just a few counts. The chain recombines TRBV10-3 with TRBJ1-5; D may be TRBD1 (5 bases). V lost 2 bases, J lost 7 bases, and 15 bases lay in between. The CDR3 contains 15 residues. Germline V lookup: CDR1 ENHRY, CDR2 SYGVKD. The DNA for the CDR3 is TGTGCCATCAGTGAGGGTTCAACCCAGGGCCAGCCCCAGCATTTT. The encoded protein is CAISEGSTQGQPQHF.

This chain connects TRBV20-1 to TRBJ1-1, with 7 positions matching TRBD1. With V trimmed by 3 bases and J by 5 bases, 12 bases remained unmatched. The CDR3 has 15 residues. The germline V gene encodes CDR1 DFQATT and CDR2 SNEGSKA (reference sequence). Here the CDR3 DNA reads TGCAGTGCTAGCGGAGGGGGCGGCAGCTGGACTGAAGCTTTCTTT. Protein product: CSASGGGGSWTEAFF.

The genes are TRBV6-5 and TRBJ2-5; D is unclear. CDR3 length: 14 residues. CDR1 is MNHEY and CDR2 is SVGAGI in the germline V gene. The V end was cut by 6 bases, the J end by 2 bases, with 13 bases between. CDR3 bases: TGTGCCAGCAGCCCCCCAGGATGGCAAGAGACCCAGTACTTC. As protein: CASSPPGWQETQYF.

The chain employs TRBV11-2 and TRBJ2-5; TRBD1 agrees at 7 bases. The germline V gene encodes CDR1 SGHAT and CDR2 FQNNGV. The CDR3 has 19 amino acids. V lost 4 bases to trimming and J lost 3 bases; unmatched junction nucleotides: 20. The CDR3 bases are TGTGCCAGCAGCTGGGTCCTACCTACCATAGGGACAGTCGAAGAGACCCAGTACTTC. Translating it yields CASSWVLPTIGTVEETQYF.

This clonotype came up a few times. This sequence joins TRBV20-1 and TRBJ1-2; D is uncertain. Per the germline V gene, CDR1 is DFQATT and CDR2 is SNEGSKA (reference sequence). Trimming left V 3 bases short and J 1 base short, with 9 bases between. The CDR3 loop spans 13 amino acids. The CDR3 sequence is CSASTGVNYGYTF. The CDR3, as DNA: TGCAGTGCTAGTACCGGAGTTAACTATGGCTACACCTTC.

The gene calls are TRBV5-1 and TRBJ2-7; TRBD1 or TRBD2 may be the D gene (5 bases each). Germline V gene lookup returns CDR1 SGHRS and CDR2 YFSETQ. The V gene lost 0 bases and the J gene lost 5 bases, with 15 bases spanning the gap. This CDR3 region has 15 residues. The CDR3 DNA reads TGCGCCAGCAGCTTGGATGGACGGGACGGCGACGAGCAGTACGTC. Translating it yields CASSLDGRDGDEQYV.

This clonotype was seen a handful of times. The rearrangement joins TRBV20-1 to TRBJ1-2; no clear D gene. Trimming removed 5 bases at V and 0 bases at J, with 7 bases between. The CDR3 extends over 12 amino acids. From germline, CDR1 is DFQATT and CDR2 SNEGSKA (reference sequence). The CDR3 DNA sequence: TGCAGTGCTGAGGGAACTAACTATGGCTACACCTTC. Its protein is CSAEGTNYGYTF.

There are a few counts of this clonotype. The gene calls are TRBV12-3 or TRBV12-4 and TRBJ1-6; a weak D match, TRBD1 (5 bases). The CDR3 consists of 14 residues. V was pared by 3 bases and J by 12 bases, with 15 bases between. The CDR3 sequence is CASSLVQPGGPLHF. Written as DNA, the CDR3 is TGTGCCAGCAGTTTGGTACAGCCGGGGGGACCCCTCCACTTT.

This clonotype was seen a few times. This chain uses TRBV6-1 with TRBJ2-7; 7 bases map to TRBD1. V gave up 2 bases and J gave up 5 bases; unmatched junction bases: 6. The CDR3 is 14 amino acids. CDR1 is MNHNS, CDR2 SASEGT, per germline. The CDR3 is CASSELGDRHEQYV. CDR3 nucleotides: TGTGCCAGCAGTGAACTTGGGGACAGACACGAGCAGTACGTC.

This clonotype has just a few counts. This sequence joins TRBV29-1 and TRBJ2-3; perhaps TRBD1 as D (6 bases). Trimming took 7 bases from V and 1 from J, leaving 12 bases between them. Germline V gene data show CDR1 as SQVTM and CDR2 as ANQGSEA. This CDR3 is built from 13 residues. CDR3 nucleotides: TGCAGCGCCCCACAGGGTGGCACAGATACGCAGTATTTT. As protein: CSAPQGGTDTQYF.

This chain connects TRBV11-2 to TRBJ1-3; maybe TRBD1 (6 bases). Trimming took 5 bases from V and 0 from J, leaving 14 bases between them. This CDR3 region has 16 residues. Germline V gene lookup returns CDR1 SGHAT and CDR2 FQNNGV. The DNA of the CDR3 is TGTGCCAGCAGCGTAGTGACAGGAATCTCTGGAAACACCATATATTTT. It encodes CASSVVTGISGNTIYF.

This clonotype was detected only a few times. The J gene is TRBJ2-5, the V gene TRBV18; D uncertain. The V gene lost 1 base and the J gene lost 5 bases, with 11 bases spanning the gap. The germline V gene encodes CDR1 KGHSH and CDR2 LQKENI. This CDR3 contains 14 residues. The CDR3 nucleotides are TGTGCCAGCTCACCACTCCCCGGAATGGAGACCCAGTACTTC. Its translation is CASSPLPGMETQYF.

The chain is built from TRBV6-5 and TRBJ1-2; perhaps TRBD1 as D (5 bases). CDR3 length: 13 residues. Trimming shortened V by 2 bases and J by 6 bases, and 10 bases separated the two germline ends. Germline CDR1 is MNHEY and CDR2 is SVGAGI. The CDR3 DNA sequence: TGTGCCAGCAGTTACGAGGGGAGGGATGGCTACACCTTC. As protein: CASSYEGRDGYTF.

This clonotype has a handful of counts. V is TRBV28 and J is TRBJ1-1, with D possibly matching TRBD1 (6 bases). The CDR3 contains 14 residues. V gave up 9 bases and J gave up 5 bases, with 19 bases separating them. CDR1 MDHEN and CDR2 SYDVKM come from the germline V gene. The CDR3 region is CASEVSGARTEAFF. In DNA form, the CDR3 reads TGTGCCAGTGAGGTATCGGGGGCTCGAACTGAAGCTTTCTTT. Combining the CDR3 with reference TRBV28 and TRBJ1-1 gives the whole variable domain DVKVTQSSRYLVKRTGEKVFLECVQDMDHENMFWYRQDPGLGLRLIYFSYDVKMKEKGDIPEGYSVSREKKERFSLILESASTNQTSMYLCASEVSGARTEAFFGQGTRLTVV.

This clonotype came up a few times. This chain connects TRBV6-5 to TRBJ1-5; 7 bases map to TRBD1. CDR1 is MNHEY, CDR2 SVGAGI, per germline. The CDR3 contains 15 residues. The V and J ends lost 6 bases and 2 bases, in that order; junction bases with no gene match: 7. CDR3 nucleotide sequence: TGTGCCAGCAGATTACAGGGGTGGGGCAATCAGCCCCAGCATTTT. As protein: CASRLQGWGNQPQHF.

This clonotype was detected a few times. The rearrangement uses TRBV7-8 and TRBJ1-2; 7 nucleotides align to TRBD1. The junction had 13 bases not matched to a gene; V was cut back by 5 bases and J by 4 bases. CDR1 is SGHVS and CDR2 is FQNEAQ in the germline V gene. This CDR3 is 16 amino acids long. The CDR3, as DNA: TGTGCCAGCAGCCTCAATCCGGGACAGTCGGCCTATGGCTACACCTTC. This gives the protein CASSLNPGQSAYGYTF.

J is TRBJ2-7 and V is TRBV21-1; TRBD2, as called in the table, went unchecked against the DNA. TRBV21-1 is designated a pseudogene. This CDR3 contains 17 residues. For the CDR3, the DNA is TGTGCCAGCAGCGCCCTCGGGTTAGGGATGAACTACTACGAGCAGTACGTC. Translating it yields CASSALGLGMNYYEQYV.

The chain has TRBV7-2 and TRBJ2-3, with D possibly being TRBD2 (6 bases). Germline-derived CDR1 and CDR2 are SGHTA and FQGNSA. The V end lost 4 bases, the J end lost 4 bases, and 33 bases lay between the germline ends. This CDR3 has 21 residues. The CDR3 protein is CASSSLGDLSGEEYGPDTQYF. CDR3 nucleotide sequence: TGTGCCAGCAGCTCCTTGGGGGACCTCAGTGGGGAGGAATACGGCCCAGATACGCAGTATTTT.

This clonotype was found a few times. The CDR3 sequence: CASSLVAARAFF. The DNA of the CDR3 is TGTGCCAGCAGCTTGGTGGCAGCTAGGGCTTTCTTT. The J gene is TRBJ1-1, the V gene TRBV5-5; D is unclear. Germline CDR1 is SGHKS and CDR2 is YYEKEE (reference sequence). The CDR3 spans 12 residues. The V end lost 0 bases, the J end lost 11 bases, and 11 bases lay between the germline ends.

J is TRBJ1-6 and V is TRBV4-3, with TRBD1 identical over 10 bases. CDR1 is LGHNA and CDR2 is YSLEER in the germline V gene. Trimming cost V 2 bases and J 7 bases; bases outside gene matches: 5. CDR3 size: 16 residues. For the CDR3, the DNA is TGCGCCAGCAGCCAACAACCGGGACAGGGGAATTCACCCCTCCACTTT. Amino acid sequence: CASSQQPGQGNSPLHF.

This clonotype has just a few counts. The chain links TRBV7-2 to TRBJ2-3; D is possibly TRBD1 (5 bases). The CDR3 extends over 14 amino acids. Trimming stripped 2 bases from V and 2 bases from J, with 8 bases between. From germline, CDR1 is SGHTA and CDR2 FQGNSA. DNA of the CDR3: TGTGCCAGCAGCTTAAGGGGAATCACAGATACGCAGTATTTT. Its translation is CASSLRGITDTQYF.

The chain uses TRBV4-1 and TRBJ2-7; TRBD1 or TRBD2 may be the D gene (5 bases each). The CDR3 spans 14 residues. Germline V lookup: CDR1 MGHRA, CDR2 YSYEKL. Trimming pared 2 bases from V and 5 bases from J, leaving 13 bases between. The CDR3 DNA is TGCGCCAGCAGCCAAACCAGTGGGGACCACGAGCAGTACTTC. Protein sequence: CASSQTSGDHEQYF.

This chain connects TRBV10-3 to TRBJ2-6; D remains unclear. Between the trimmed V and J ends, which lost 2 bases and 0 bases, there was a span of 5 bases. The CDR3 spans 15 residues. Per germline, CDR1 ENHRY and CDR2 SYGVKD. As DNA, the CDR3 is TGTGCCATCAGTGAGCCAGCCTCTGGGGCCAACGTCCTGACTTTC. Translated: CAISEPASGANVLTF.

This clonotype appeared many times. The rearrangement joins TRBV5-1 to TRBJ1-2; possibly TRBD1 for D (5 bases). CDR3 size: 14 residues. The germline V and J ends were trimmed by 0 bases and 4 bases, with 10 bases remaining between them. The germline V gene has CDR1 SGHRS and CDR2 YFSETQ. As DNA, the CDR3 is TGCGCCAGCAGCTTGGCGACAGTATCCTATGGCTACACCTTC. Encoded protein: CASSLATVSYGYTF.

The chain joins TRBV6-5 to TRBJ1-5; D possibly corresponds to TRBD1 (6 bases). V lost 2 bases and J lost 9, with 23 bases in between. This CDR3 is 17 amino acids long. The germline gives CDR1 MNHEY, CDR2 SVGAGI. DNA of the CDR3: TGTGCCAGCAGTTACCCGGGGGGCCCAGGGTACGTTGGGCCCCAGCATTTT. It encodes CASSYPGGPGYVGPQHF.

This clonotype was seen at least ten times. J is TRBJ1-5 and V is TRBV7-2, with 9 positions matching TRBD1. Germline V CDR1 and CDR2: SGHTA, FQGNSA. CDR3 length equals 15 residues. The V and J ends lost 5 bases and 6 bases, in that order; junction bases with no gene match: 8. CDR3 amino acids: CASSLIQGAPQPQHF. The CDR3 DNA reads as TGTGCCAGCAGCCTCATACAGGGGGCCCCTCAGCCCCAGCATTTT.

This clonotype was seen ten or more times. The chain couples TRBV12-3 or TRBV12-4 to TRBJ2-3; 14 bases are a match to TRBD2. This CDR3 has 15 residues. V shed 6 bases, J shed 6 bases, and the junction held 5 bases outside the gene matches. The CDR3: CASSSGLAGADTQYF. CDR3 in DNA: TGTGCCAGCAGCTCGGGACTAGCGGGGGCCGATACGCAGTATTTT.

There are a few counts of this clonotype. This chain connects TRBV4-1 to TRBJ2-3; perhaps D is TRBD1 or TRBD2 (6 bases each). This CDR3 comprises 20 residues. V lost 2 bases to trimming and J lost 1 base, with 25 bases between them. From germline, CDR1 is MGHRA and CDR2 YSYEKL. CDR3 sequence (DNA): TGCGCCAGCAGCCAATTTACCGGGACAAATACCCCGGGGGGCACAGATACGCAGTATTTT. This translates into CASSQFTGTNTPGGTDTQYF.

This sequence joins TRBV12-3 or TRBV12-4 and TRBJ1-5; 8 nucleotides agree with TRBD1. The ends lost 7 bases at V and 4 bases at J; junction bases unmatched: 9. This CDR3 is built from 15 residues. The CDR3 coding sequence is TGTGCCAGCACCTTCGGACAGGGCCTAAATCAGCCCCAGCATTTT. Translating it yields CASTFGQGLNQPQHF.

In this sample, this clonotype turned up a few times. The CDR3 region has the DNA TGTGCCAGCAGCTTCGGACTATACAATGAGCAGTTCTTC. Amino acid sequence: CASSFGLYNEQFF. The rearrangement links TRBV7-3 to TRBJ2-1, with a tentative D call TRBD2 (6 bases). V was shortened by 3 bases and J by 4 bases, with 7 bases between the two germline ends. The length of the CDR3 is 13 residues. Germline V lookup: CDR1 SGHTA, CDR2 FQGTGA.

This clonotype has a handful of counts. The V gene is TRBV4-1, the J gene TRBJ2-5, with D perhaps given as TRBD1 or TRBD2 (5 bases each). V lost 0 bases and J lost 1, with 15 bases in between. Germline CDR1 reads MGHRA; CDR2 reads YSYEKL. The CDR3 runs to 17 residues. This CDR3 reads CASSQDYRLRGQETQYF. The CDR3 region has the DNA TGCGCCAGCAGCCAAGATTATCGTTTGAGGGGCCAAGAGACCCAGTACTTC.

In its sample, this clonotype was seen many times. The chain has TRBV5-1 and TRBJ2-5; 12 bases agree with TRBD1. Germline V CDR1 and CDR2: SGHRS, YFSETQ. The V gene end was trimmed by 1 base and the J gene end by 4 bases; junction bases not matched to a gene: 2. The CDR3 totals 15 residues. The CDR3 DNA follows: TGCGCCAGCAGCTTGTGGGACAGGGGGCTAGAGACCCAGTACTTC. This sequence encodes CASSLWDRGLETQYF.